The 17 T cell receptor beta chains in this list originate from one sample, sequenced in a study of blood T cell repertoires in COVID-19. The assay was immunoSEQ multiplex PCR, and TCRdb's table has in-frame clones only and misses some. The sample includes 140,000 or so clones, roughly 86% of them seen just once. Material: PBMCs or T cells enriched from blood (not recorded which). These receptors originate from a woman aged 45 to 65 with acute COVID-19.

The rearrangement uses TRBV10-3 and TRBJ2-5; TRBD1 matches 11 bases. Germline V lookup: CDR1 ENHRY, CDR2 SYGVKD. With V trimmed by 10 bases and J by 2 bases, 6 bases remained unmatched. The length of the CDR3 is 14 residues. The CDR3 bases are TGTGCCACACAGGGACAGGGGGGACAAGAGACCCAGTACTTC. As protein: CATQGQGGQETQYF.

The chain joins TRBV7-8 to TRBJ2-7, with 7 bases aligning to TRBD1. This CDR3 is built from 14 residues. Trimming cost V 3 bases and J 3 bases; bases outside gene matches: 5. Per the germline V gene, CDR1 is SGHVS and CDR2 is FQNEAQ. DNA for the CDR3: TGTGCCAGCAGCTTTCGACAGGGTGTCTACGAGCAGTACTTC. Amino acids: CASSFRQGVYEQYF.

This clone was recorded only once. The chain is built from TRBV2 and TRBJ1-2; no reliable D call. The germline V gene encodes CDR1 SNHLY and CDR2 FYNNEI. Trimming took 0 bases from V and 2 from J, leaving 7 bases between them. The CDR3 sequence is 14 residues long. CDR3 DNA sequence: TGTGCCAGCAGTGAAGCTGGCCCAAACTATGGCTACACCTTC. It encodes CASSEAGPNYGYTF.

V is TRBV7-9 and J is TRBJ1-6; D gene uncertain. Trimming shortened V by 0 bases and J by 15 bases, and 9 bases separated the two germline ends. The germline CDR1 and CDR2 sequences are SEHNR and FQNEAQ (reference sequence). This CDR3 has 12 amino acids. This CDR3 is CASSLASGGLHF. CDR3 nucleotide sequence: TGTGCCAGCAGCTTAGCGTCTGGAGGCCTCCACTTT.

The chain recombines TRBV7-9 with TRBJ2-7; possibly TRBD2 for D (6 bases). The V end lost 1 base, the J end lost 3 bases, and 7 bases lay between the germline ends. Germline V gene data show CDR1 as SEHNR and CDR2 as FQNEAQ (reference sequence). CDR3 length equals 13 residues. This chain's CDR3 is CASSLETSYEQYF. CDR3 coding DNA: TGTGCCAGCAGCTTAGAGACTAGCTACGAGCAGTACTTC.

This chain's CDR3 is CASQDRINSPLHF. CDR3 nucleotide sequence: TGTGCCAGTCAGGACAGAATCAATTCACCCCTCCACTTT. The rearrangement uses TRBV19 and TRBJ1-6; a possible D gene is TRBD1 (6 bases). CDR1 is LNHDA and CDR2 is SQIVND in the germline V gene (reference sequence). This CDR3 region has 13 residues. V was shortened by 8 bases and J by 7 bases, with 12 bases between the two germline ends. Full variable domain (rest looked up from reference TRBV19 and TRBJ1-6): DGGITQSPKYLFRKEGQNVTLSCEQNLNHDAMYWYRQDPGQGLRLIYYSQIVNDFQKGDIAEGYSVSREKKESFPLTVTSAQKNPTAFYLCASQDRINSPLHFGNGTRLTVT.

V gene TRBV6-6 combines with J gene TRBJ1-2; the match to TRBD1 covers 7 bases. V lost 4 bases and J lost 3; bases outside the gene matches: 5. Germline V gives CDR1 MNHNY, CDR2 SVGAGI (reference sequence). This CDR3 is 14 amino acids long. The CDR3 DNA sequence: TGTGCCAGCAGTTCCACAGGGGTCGACTATGGCTACACCTTC. Protein product: CASSSTGVDYGYTF.

The genes are TRBV7-3 and TRBJ2-3; 8 bases match TRBD2. From germline, CDR1 is SGHTA and CDR2 FQGTGA. The CDR3 extends over 18 amino acids. The trim removed 2 bases at V and 0 bases at J, leaving 10 bases unmatched. In DNA form, the CDR3 reads TGTGCCAGCAGCTTACTTCCCGCCGTAGCGGGAAGCACAGATACGCAGTATTTT. Residues: CASSLLPAVAGSTDTQYF.

V gene TRBV5-6 combines with J gene TRBJ1-1; 9 bases line up with TRBD1. The CDR3 consists of 12 residues. J was trimmed by 4 bases and V by 10 bases; bases with no gene match: 5. Per the germline V gene, CDR1 is SGHDT and CDR2 is YYEEEE. The CDR3 DNA sequence: TGTGCCTGGGGACAGGGAAGCACTGAAGCTTTCTTT. It is translated as CAWGQGSTEAFF.

The V gene is TRBV19, the J gene TRBJ2-1; 15 bases agree with TRBD2. The germline gives CDR1 LNHDA, CDR2 SQIVND (reference sequence). The CDR3 covers 19 residues. After removal of 4 bases from V and 7 bases from J, the junction contained 14 bases not matched to a gene. The CDR3 sequence: CASSTAGLAGGQPDNEQFF. DNA for the CDR3: TGTGCCAGTAGTACCGCGGGACTAGCGGGAGGCCAACCGGATAATGAGCAGTTCTTC.

This clone appeared once. The chain combines TRBV4-2 with TRBJ1-2; D unresolved. The CDR3 is 14 residues long. V lost 0 bases and J lost 2, with 7 bases in between. In germline, CDR1 is LGHNA, CDR2 YNFKEQ. CDR3 region: CASSQEDGNYGYTF. The DNA for the CDR3 is TGTGCCAGCAGCCAAGAAGACGGGAACTATGGCTACACCTTC.

The V call is TRBV2, the J call TRBJ1-1; 7 bases fit TRBD1. This CDR3 has 14 residues. Germline CDR1 and CDR2: SNHLY and FYNNEI. Trimming took 5 bases from V and 5 from J; bases not matched to a gene: 8. Here the CDR3 reads CASSTQQGLTEAFF. The DNA for the CDR3 is TGTGCCAGCAGTACTCAACAGGGGCTGACTGAAGCTTTCTTT.

This clone was seen a handful of times. The chain carries TRBV24-1 and TRBJ1-2, with 7 bases matching TRBD1. The CDR3 has 15 amino acids. Germline CDR1 is KGHDR and CDR2 is SFDVKD. V was clipped by 3 bases and J by 4 bases; unmatched bases: 7. The CDR3 here is CATSDKTTGSYGYTF. CDR3 coding DNA: TGTGCCACCAGTGATAAGACGACAGGGAGCTATGGCTACACCTTC.

The rearrangement joins TRBV2 to TRBJ2-7; a possible D gene is TRBD2 (6 bases). The CDR3 contains 13 residues. The germline V gene has CDR1 SNHLY and CDR2 FYNNEI. V lost 9 bases and J 7 bases, leaving 19 bases between the germline ends. The CDR3, as DNA: TGTGCCAGTCGTCCGGACGGAGGGCGGGAGCAGTACTTC. Residues: CASRPDGGREQYF.

The rearrangement links TRBV5-1 to TRBJ1-2, with D possibly TRBD1 on 6 matching bases. This CDR3 spans 15 amino acids. Germline assignment: CDR1 SGHRS and CDR2 YFSETQ. Trimming left V 4 bases short and J 3 bases short, with 16 bases between. CDR3 sequence: CASSLDSQGHYGYTF. The CDR3 DNA reads TGCGCCAGCAGCCTAGACTCACAGGGACACTATGGCTACACCTTC.

The genes are TRBV6-4 and TRBJ2-1; TRBD2 matches 11 bases. Germline CDR1 is MRHNA and CDR2 is SNTAGT. CDR3 length: 15 residues. V trimming: 4 bases; J trimming: 4 bases; junction bases outside the gene matches: 3. As DNA, the CDR3 is TGTGCCAGCAGTGTACTAGCGGGAGAGTACAATGAGCAGTTCTTC. The encoded protein is CASSVLAGEYNEQFF.

This chain joins TRBV4-1 and TRBJ2-7; the match to TRBD1 covers 8 bases. CDR3 size: 15 residues. Germline assignment: CDR1 MGHRA and CDR2 YSYEKL. Trimming removed 3 bases from V and 2 bases from J; junction bases left unmatched: 6. The CDR3 sequence: CASSQEGQGPYEQYF. CDR3 coding DNA: TGCGCCAGCAGCCAGGAAGGACAGGGCCCCTACGAGCAGTACTTC.